The entry below gives a single TCR beta chain sequence along with its context. What it binds is not known. Germline loops: CDR1 GTSNPN, CDR2 SVGIG (reference sequence). This CDR3 is built from 14 residues. Trimming removed 0 bases from V and 8 bases from J, with 13 bases in between. This entry comes from a study of CD8+ T cells in alopecia areata. Study details: Each of the treated patients was given oral tofacitinib, 5 to 10 mg twice daily, for moderate-to-severe alopecia areata.

Sequencing templates came from extracted RNA that was reverse transcribed into cDNA. The protocol was immunoSEQ multiplex PCR, while the TCRdb copy is restricted to in-frame clones and leaves out a portion. The sample has about 150,000 clones; about 51% are singletons. Treatment described: oral pan-JAK inhibitor, 5-10 mg twice daily. The study team obtained lesional scalp punch biopsies and peripheral blood from alopecia areata patients. Study-level results: Significant decreases in scalp clonality and expanded CD8+ clones followed tofacitinib treatment.

Sample: CD8+ T cells sorted from blood, taken at week 4, from a patient treated with tofacitinib. This clonotype was obtained from a human donor with alopecia areata. V gene TRBV30 combines with J gene TRBJ1-4; a weak D match, TRBD1 (5 bases). Here the CDR3 reads CAWSVGDSIEKLFF. The CDR3 nucleotides are TGTGCCTGGAGTGTTGGTGACAGTATCGAAAAACTGTTTTTT.